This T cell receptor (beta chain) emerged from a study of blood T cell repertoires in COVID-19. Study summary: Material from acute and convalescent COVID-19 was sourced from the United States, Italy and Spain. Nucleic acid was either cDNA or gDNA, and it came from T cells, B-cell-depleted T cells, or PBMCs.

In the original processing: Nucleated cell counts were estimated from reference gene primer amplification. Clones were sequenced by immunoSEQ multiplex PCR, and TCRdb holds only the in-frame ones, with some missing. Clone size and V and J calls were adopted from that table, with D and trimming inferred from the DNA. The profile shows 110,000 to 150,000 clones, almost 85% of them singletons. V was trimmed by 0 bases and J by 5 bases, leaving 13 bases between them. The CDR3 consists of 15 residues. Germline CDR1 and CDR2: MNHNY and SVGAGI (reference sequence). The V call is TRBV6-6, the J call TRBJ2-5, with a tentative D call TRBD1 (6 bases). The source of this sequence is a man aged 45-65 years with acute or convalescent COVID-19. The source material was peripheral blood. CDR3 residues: CASSYSSGGGETQYF. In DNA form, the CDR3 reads TGTGCCAGCAGTTACTCGAGTGGGGGCGGGGAGACCCAGTACTTC.